The next 23 T cell receptor beta chains were all read from a single sample in a study of vaccination and CD4 T cells after COVID-19. Sequencing of DNA taken from cultured CD4+ T cells relied on the Oncomine TCR Beta short-read assay. Each CDR3 protein gets one entry after TCRdb re-called the PCR reads with MiXCR. Counted here are 20,000 to 25,000 distinct CDR3 sequences, about 46% occurring once; the ten biggest clones make up about 13%. The time point was: late sampling 161 to 241 days after vaccination in three convalescent patients. Treatment defined: roughly ten-day PBMC culture with coronavirus spike peptide pools or control peptides (ViraFEST assay). No antigens are known for them. The specimen was CD4+ T cells from blood, cultured in vitro, collected about 7 months after SARS-CoV-2 vaccination. Every receptor here comes from a human donor who had recovered from COVID-19.

The J gene is TRBJ2-7, the V gene TRBV19, with 8 bases that match TRBD2. CDR1 is LNHDA and CDR2 is SQIVND in the germline V gene (reference sequence). The CDR3 spans 14 residues. V shed 3 bases, J shed 4 bases, and the junction held 5 bases outside the gene matches. For the CDR3, the DNA is TGTGCCAGTAGTATTGAAGCGGGAGAGTACGAGCAGTACTTC. Protein product: CASSIEAGEYEQYF.

Only a few counts were recorded for this clonotype. The rearrangement uses TRBV7-8 and TRBJ1-5; TRBD1 matches 10 bases. The ends lost 5 bases at V and 6 bases at J; junction bases unmatched: 10. This CDR3 has 16 amino acids. The germline gives CDR1 SGHVS, CDR2 FQNEAQ. The DNA for the CDR3 is TGTGCCAGCAGCCACCGTGGGGACAGGGGCTTTCAGCCCCAGCATTTT. This gives the protein CASSHRGDRGFQPQHF.

The V gene is TRBV21-1, the J gene TRBJ2-7; no check of the table's D call, TRBD1, against the DNA was made. TRBV21-1 is a known pseudogene. The CDR3 is 14 amino acids. The CDR3 bases are TGTGCCAGCAGGTGCCGGGACGCCACCTACGAGCAGTACTTC. It codes for CASRCRDATYEQYF.

This clonotype has just one count. This is likely a read error, given that the CDR3 carries no conserved phenylalanine or tryptophan at its end. This chain links TRBV20-1 with TRBJ1-2, with a possible D match to TRBD1 (6 bases). The V end was cut by 0 bases, the J end by 5 bases, with 16 bases between. The CDR3 runs to 15 residues. CDR1 is DFQATT, CDR2 SNEGSKA, per germline (reference sequence). The CDR3 bases are TGCAGTGCTAGAGACCCTTTGACAGGTTATTATGGCTACACCTTG. This encodes CSARDPLTGYYGYTL.

V usage is TRBV5-1 and J usage is TRBJ2-5, with D uncertain. V was cut by 0 bases and J by 5 bases, with 5 bases left in between. The germline V gene has CDR1 SGHRS and CDR2 YFSETQ. The CDR3 is 12 residues long. The CDR3 DNA follows: TGCGCCAGCAGCTTGGCCTTGGAGACCCAGTACTTC. Protein sequence: CASSLALETQYF.

This chain joins TRBV20-1 and TRBJ1-2; 9 nucleotides agree with TRBD1. CDR3 length: 11 amino acids. The V gene's germline CDR1 is DFQATT and CDR2 SNEGSKA (reference sequence). The V and J ends lost 7 bases and 5 bases, in that order; junction bases with no gene match: 2. The CDR3 DNA reads TGCAGTGGGGACAGGGAGTATGGCTACACCTTC. Its translation: CSGDREYGYTF.

This rearrangement joins TRBV7-9 to TRBJ1-3; no definite D call. V lost 5 bases and J 5 bases, leaving 10 bases between the germline ends. The CDR3 is made up of 13 amino acids. CDR1 and CDR2 from the germline V gene are SEHNR and FQNEAQ (reference sequence). The CDR3 here is CASSLESRNTIYF. Here the CDR3 DNA reads TGTGCCAGCAGCCTAGAGAGCCGAAACACCATATATTTT.

J is TRBJ1-1 and V is TRBV20-1; D is unresolved. The V gene's germline CDR1 is DFQATT and CDR2 SNEGSKA (reference sequence). The length of the CDR3 is 12 residues. The germline V and J ends were trimmed by 6 bases and 3 bases, with 11 bases remaining between them. The CDR3 DNA follows: TGCAGTGCCGAGGGTTGGGACACTGAAGCTTTCTTT. It translates to CSAEGWDTEAFF.

The chain uses TRBV15 and TRBJ2-7; D ambiguous. V dropped 3 bases and J dropped 4 bases, with 13 bases sitting between them. There are 14 residues in the CDR3. From germline, CDR1 is LNHNV and CDR2 YYDKDF (reference sequence). The CDR3 bases are TGTGCCACCAGCAGGGGTCTAGGCCGGTACGAGCAGTACTTC. This sequence encodes CATSRGLGRYEQYF.

V gene TRBV7-9 combines with J gene TRBJ1-1, with 8 bases identical to TRBD1. Trimming removed 3 bases from V and 3 bases from J; junction bases left unmatched: 6. This CDR3 spans 15 amino acids. The V gene's germline CDR1 is SEHNR and CDR2 FQNEAQ (reference sequence). The CDR3 coding sequence is TGTGCCAGCAGCTTCGCCGGGACAGGAGACACTGAAGCTTTCTTT. This encodes CASSFAGTGDTEAFF.

This clonotype was detected a few times. The gene calls are TRBV20-1 and TRBJ1-5; 7 bases are shared with TRBD1. The ends lost 3 bases at V and 5 bases at J; junction bases unmatched: 7. Germline values: CDR1 DFQATT, CDR2 SNEGSKA (reference sequence). The CDR3 spans 14 residues. The DNA of the CDR3 is TGCAGTGCTAGCGACGGCAGGGGGGATCAGCCCCAGCATTTT. Its translation: CSASDGRGDQPQHF.

V usage is TRBV6-1 and J usage is TRBJ1-1; D is unresolved. The V gene lost 8 bases and the J gene lost 0 bases, with 16 bases spanning the gap. CDR3 length: 15 amino acids. CDR1 and CDR2 from the germline V gene are MNHNS and SASEGT. The CDR3 is CASRTLQRMNTEAFF. In nucleotides, the CDR3 is TGTGCCAGCCGTACACTACAGCGGATGAACACTGAAGCTTTCTTT.

A few counts support this clonotype. V usage is TRBV11-3 and J usage is TRBJ2-5; no reliable D call. The CDR3 loop spans 12 amino acids. Germline CDR1 and CDR2: SGHNT and YENEEA. Trimming pared 8 bases from V and 3 bases from J, leaving 10 bases between. The CDR3 loop reads CASAGSEETQYF. CDR3 nucleotide sequence: TGTGCCAGCGCAGGCTCGGAAGAGACCCAGTACTTC.

This clonotype was recorded a few times. The chain couples TRBV7-8 to TRBJ2-5, with 9 bases matching TRBD2. Losses at the gene ends were 5 bases for V and 4 bases for J; bases not matched to a gene: 17. The CDR3 has 18 residues. Per germline, CDR1 SGHVS and CDR2 FQNEAQ. CDR3 bases: TGTGCCAGCAGCCTGGGGCGGTCTGCGGGGGGGCTTATAGAGACCCAGTACTTC. Protein product: CASSLGRSAGGLIETQYF.

J is TRBJ2-7 and V is TRBV11-1; 7 bases are shared with TRBD2. V gave up 5 bases and J gave up 6 bases; unmatched junction bases: 7. Germline CDR1 reads SGHAT; CDR2 reads FQDESV (reference sequence). The CDR3 covers 13 residues. The CDR3 DNA reads as TGTGCCAGCAGCCTCGGGACTACCTTCGAGCAGTACTTC. Its protein is CASSLGTTFEQYF.

This clonotype has more than one count but fewer than ten. The rearrangement uses TRBV7-4 and TRBJ1-5; a possible D gene is TRBD1 (6 bases). V lost 9 bases, J lost 0 bases, and 21 bases lay in between. Germline V gives CDR1 SGHVT, CDR2 SQSDAQ. This CDR3 comprises 17 residues. CDR3 sequence (DNA): TGTGCCAGTCCGGGACACGAAAAGGAGGATAGCAATCAGCCCCAGCATTTT. As protein: CASPGHEKEDSNQPQHF. Full variable domain (missing parts from reference TRBV7-4 and TRBJ1-5): GAGVSQSPRYKVAKRGRDVALRCDSISGHVTLYWYRQTLGQGSEVLTYSQSDAQRDKSGRPSGRFSAERPERSVSTLKIQRTEQGDSAVYLCASPGHEKEDSNQPQHFGDGTRLSIL.

The genes are TRBV11-2 and TRBJ2-7; 9 bases fit TRBD1. Germline assignment: CDR1 SGHAT and CDR2 FQNNGV. The CDR3 contains 17 residues. The V segment lost 7 bases and the J segment 6 bases; nucleotides outside the gene matches: 19. The CDR3 DNA reads TGTGCCAGCAAGGCCGGGACAGGGCTCTATGGGGTGTCCGAGCAGTACTTC. Its protein is CASKAGTGLYGVSEQYF.

V is TRBV4-2 and J is TRBJ1-2, with D perhaps matching TRBD1 (6 bases). The CDR3 runs 13 residues. Germline V gene sequence: CDR1 LGHNA, CDR2 YNFKEQ. Trimming took 3 bases from V and 6 from J, leaving 11 bases between them. The chain's CDR3 is CASSQGSGDGYTF. In DNA form, the CDR3 reads TGTGCCAGCAGCCAGGGGTCAGGGGATGGCTACACCTTC.

This chain uses TRBV11-3 with TRBJ1-6; D remains ambiguous. CDR1 is SGHNT, CDR2 YENEEA, per germline. V was shortened by 5 bases and J by 14 bases, with 19 bases between the two germline ends. This CDR3 region has 14 residues. The CDR3 reads CASSHPGPPAALHF. CDR3 in DNA: TGTGCCAGCAGCCACCCGGGCCCGCCTGCGGCCCTCCACTTT.

The chain has TRBV5-4 and TRBJ1-2; TRBD1 matches at 7 bases. Germline loops: CDR1 SGHNT, CDR2 YYREEE (reference sequence). The junction had 7 bases not matched to a gene; V was cut back by 5 bases and J by 6 bases. The CDR3 runs 13 residues. CDR3 sequence: CASSSRDRDGYTF. The CDR3 DNA sequence: TGTGCCAGCAGTTCCCGAGACAGGGATGGCTACACCTTC.

This clonotype turned up a few times. J is TRBJ1-1 and V is TRBV27; no reliable D call. Germline V gene data show CDR1 as MNHEY and CDR2 as SMNVEV (reference sequence). V lost 7 bases and J 1 base, leaving 13 bases between the germline ends. This CDR3 contains 14 residues. The chain's CDR3 is CASIGGPTNTEAFF. In DNA, the CDR3 is TGTGCCAGCATAGGTGGCCCGACGAACACTGAAGCTTTCTTT.

The chain uses TRBV28 and TRBJ1-1; 7 nucleotides align to TRBD1. With V trimmed by 5 bases and J by 1 base, 10 bases remained unmatched. The CDR3 loop spans 16 amino acids. The germline gives CDR1 MDHEN, CDR2 SYDVKM. For the CDR3, the DNA is TGTGCCAGCAGTATAGGGGGCGCATGGAAGAACACTGAAGCTTTCTTT. Protein sequence: CASSIGGAWKNTEAFF.

The rearrangement joins TRBV25-1 to TRBJ2-1, with D possibly TRBD1 on 6 matching bases. The CDR3 extends over 13 amino acids. V was cut by 7 bases and J by 1 base, with 8 bases left in between. The germline V gene encodes CDR1 MGHDK and CDR2 SYGVNS. The CDR3 protein is CASNQGSYNEQFF. CDR3 nucleotide sequence: TGTGCCAGCAATCAGGGGTCCTACAATGAGCAGTTCTTC.